This T cell receptor beta chain emerged from a study of blood T cell repertoires in COVID-19. The wider study: Some COVID-19 samples were acute and others convalescent; all came from the United States, Italy and Spain. From T cells, B-cell-depleted T cells, or PBMCs came the material, which was cDNA or gDNA.

V shed 0 bases and J 2 bases; nucleotides not matched to a gene: 11. CDR1 LGHNT and CDR2 FRNRAP come from the germline V gene. The CDR3 has 18 residues. Source study methods: By means of reference gene primer amplification, nucleated cell counts were estimated. Generated by immunoSEQ multiplex PCR, the TCRdb table keeps only in-frame clones and is missing some. The V and J calls and clone size come from that table; D and trimming were worked out from the DNA. The data show 280,000 or so clones, with around 86% seen just once and 2% to 2.5% held by the top ten. The genes are TRBV12-5 and TRBJ2-3, with 7 positions matching TRBD2. This TCR was recovered from a woman aged 25 to 45 who had recovered from COVID-19. The sequenced material came from peripheral blood. The CDR3 DNA is TGTGCTAGTGGTTTGGTCATCAGAGGGACTACACACACAGATACGCAGTATTTT. This sequence encodes CASGLVIRGTTHTDTQYF.